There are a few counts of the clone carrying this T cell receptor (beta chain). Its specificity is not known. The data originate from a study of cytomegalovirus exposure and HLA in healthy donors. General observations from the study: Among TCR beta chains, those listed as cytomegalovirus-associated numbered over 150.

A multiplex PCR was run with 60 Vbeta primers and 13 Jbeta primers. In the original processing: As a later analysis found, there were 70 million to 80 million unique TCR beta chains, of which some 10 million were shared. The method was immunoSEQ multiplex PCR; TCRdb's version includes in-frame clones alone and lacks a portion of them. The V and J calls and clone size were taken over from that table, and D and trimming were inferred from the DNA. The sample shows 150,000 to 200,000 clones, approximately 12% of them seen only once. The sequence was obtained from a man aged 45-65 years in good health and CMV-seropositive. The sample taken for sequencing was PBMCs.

This chain's CDR3 is CASSLYSIGRATVYGYTF. The CDR3 region has the DNA TGTGCCAGCAGTTTATATTCGATCGGTCGAGCGACAGTCTATGGCTACACCTTC. The chain is built from TRBV27 and TRBJ1-2, with D possibly TRBD1 on 5 matching bases. The CDR3 totals 18 residues. The V end was cut by 1 base, the J end by 4 bases, with 22 bases between. In germline, CDR1 is MNHEY, CDR2 SMNVEV (reference sequence).